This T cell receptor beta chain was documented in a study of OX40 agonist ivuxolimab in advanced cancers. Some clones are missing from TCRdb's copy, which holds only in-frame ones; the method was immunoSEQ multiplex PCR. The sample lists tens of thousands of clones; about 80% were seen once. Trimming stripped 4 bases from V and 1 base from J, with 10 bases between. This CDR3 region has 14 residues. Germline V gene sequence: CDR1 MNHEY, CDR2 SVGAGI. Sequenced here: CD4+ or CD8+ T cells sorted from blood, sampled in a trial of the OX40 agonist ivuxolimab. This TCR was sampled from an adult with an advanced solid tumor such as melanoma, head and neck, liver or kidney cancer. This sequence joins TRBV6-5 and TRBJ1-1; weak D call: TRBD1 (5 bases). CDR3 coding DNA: TGTGCCAGCAGTTTGGGACCGCCGAACACTGAAGCTTTCTTT. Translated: CASSLGPPNTEAFF.